This TCR beta chain was profiled in a study of T cell repertoires in cytomegalovirus infection. The wider study: Matching HLA type, along with CMV infection, was indicated by public TCR beta signatures.

Trimming removed 5 bases from V and 0 bases from J, with 10 bases in between. This CDR3 region has 14 residues. Germline V CDR1 and CDR2: SGHTA, FQGNSA. This clonotype was observed at least ten times. TCRdb re-derived calls from the reads in MiXCR, one entry per CDR3 protein. The data contain hundreds of thousands of distinct CDR3 sequences, approximately 34% of them seen just once; the ten biggest clones take up about 2.8%. V gene TRBV7-2 combines with J gene TRBJ1-1; D gene ambiguous. The clonotype was recovered from a human donor in good health (CMV status not recorded). Some clones in this sample may be carry-over from other donors' samples. The sequencing sample was made of PBMCs. Here the CDR3 DNA reads TGTGCCAGCAGCCCCCAGCGGCTGAACACTGAAGCTTTCTTT. It translates to CASSPQRLNTEAFF.